One and the same sample provided the 19 T cell receptor beta chains below, sequenced in a study of blood T cells in healthy people across ages. Then a second PCR, running roughly 7 to 11 cycles, was carried out with a sample-barcoded 5' primer and a J-beta primer mix. Via MiXCR, TCRdb re-called the 5' RACE reads, giving one row per CDR3 protein. Seen here are hundreds of thousands of distinct CDR3 sequences, roughly half observed once, and the top ten hold about 13%. What was sequenced was blood. The receptor source for this set is a woman aged 80 or older in good health.

Many counts were recorded for this clonotype. The rearrangement joins TRBV6-5 to TRBJ1-2, with D hard to call. The CDR3 contains 12 residues. Between the trimmed V and J ends, which lost 0 bases and 5 bases, there was a span of 4 bases. The germline CDR1 and CDR2 sequences are MNHEY and SVGAGI. DNA for the CDR3: TGTGCCAGCAGTTACTCAGGGTATGGCTACACCTTC. Amino acid sequence: CASSYSGYGYTF.

This clonotype appeared many times. CDR3 in DNA: TGTGCCAGCAGCTTAGACGGGAGCTCCTACAATGAGCAGTACTTC. Translation: CASSLDGSSYNEQYF. The chain combines TRBV7-9 with TRBJ2-1; maybe TRBD2 (6 bases). The closer fit of TRBJ2-7 to the DNA end suggests the J call may be wrong. The CDR3 is made up of 15 amino acids. Germline V gene lookup returns CDR1 SEHNR and CDR2 FQNEAQ (reference sequence).

The chain couples TRBV12-3 or TRBV12-4 to TRBJ2-1, with 11 bases lining up with TRBD2. Trimming removed 6 bases from V and 13 bases from J; junction bases left unmatched: 17. The CDR3 runs to 16 residues. This chain's CDR3 is CASSQGVASGRSEQFF. The CDR3 bases are TGTGCCAGCAGCCAGGGGGTAGCTAGCGGGAGGAGTGAACAGTTCTTC.

This clonotype was counted a single time. V gene TRBV6-5 combines with J gene TRBJ2-3; 9 nucleotides align to TRBD2. Germline values: CDR1 MNHEY, CDR2 SVGAGI. V gave up 6 bases and J gave up 2 bases; unmatched junction bases: 6. The CDR3 length is 15 residues. CDR3 sequence: CASSESGGHTDTQYF. CDR3 bases: TGTGCCAGCAGCGAGAGCGGGGGGCACACAGATACGCAGTATTTT.

This rearrangement joins TRBV28 to TRBJ1-5; a weak D match, TRBD1 (5 bases). Germline CDR1 and CDR2: MDHEN and SYDVKM. The V end lost 10 bases, the J end lost 6 bases, and 19 bases lay between the germline ends. The CDR3 contains 14 residues. CDR3 DNA: TGTGCCATCAATACCGGGGGTCACCGTCAGCCCCAGCATTTT. Encoded protein: CAINTGGHRQPQHF.

Notes on this clonotype: The junction shows a germline mismatch at one end, possibly a read error. The rearrangement uses TRBV11-2 and TRBJ2-1; perhaps TRBD2 as D (6 bases). CDR1 and CDR2 (germline): SGHAT, FQNNGV. This CDR3 has 15 amino acids. CDR3 sequence: CANSFLALVSNEQFF. The CDR3 DNA sequence: TGTGCCAACAGCTTCCTAGCGCTGGTTTCAAATGAGCAGTTCTTC.

The chain employs TRBV5-1 and TRBJ1-5, with 7 bases matching TRBD1. The ends lost 4 bases at V and 6 bases at J; junction bases unmatched: 10. The germline V gene encodes CDR1 SGHRS and CDR2 YFSETQ. The CDR3 is 15 amino acids. The CDR3 DNA reads TGCGCCAGCAGCCCTGACAGGGTCGGAGGTCAGCCCCAGCATTTT. Translated, it gives CASSPDRVGGQPQHF. The variable domain in full, with the rest retrieved from reference TRBV5-1 and TRBJ1-5, is KAGVTQTPRYLIKTRGQQVTLSCSPISGHRSVSWYQQTPGQGLQFLFEYFSETQRNKGNFPGRFSGRQFSNSRSEMNVSTLELGDSALYLCASSPDRVGGQPQHFGDGTRLSIL.

V and J are TRBV2 and TRBJ2-3; 7 bases are shared with TRBD1. The ends lost 11 bases at V and 3 bases at J; junction bases unmatched: 5. Germline lookup yields CDR1 SNHLY and CDR2 FYNNEI. The CDR3 spans 12 residues. CDR3 sequence reads: CAGDRQTDTQYF. CDR3 sequence (DNA): TGTGCCGGGGACAGACAAACAGATACGCAGTATTTT.

The chain couples TRBV9 to TRBJ1-6; D may be TRBD1 (5 bases). This CDR3 has 15 amino acids. V gave up 0 bases and J gave up 9 bases, with 13 bases separating them. The V gene's germline CDR1 is SGDLS and CDR2 YYNGEE. The CDR3 DNA sequence: TGTGCCAGCAGCGTAGGTGGAATTGGGGGTTCACCCCTCCACTTT. Translating it yields CASSVGGIGGSPLHF.

This clonotype was seen ten or more times. The genes are TRBV29-1 and TRBJ2-7; D is possibly TRBD2 (5 bases). Trimming took off 7 bases at V and 0 bases at J, with 13 bases between the two ends. The CDR3 spans 13 residues. The V gene's germline CDR1 is SQVTM and CDR2 ANQGSEA. DNA of the CDR3: TGCAGCGGTGGACTTACCGTCTCCTACGAGCAGTACTTC. Protein product: CSGGLTVSYEQYF.

The sample holds many counts of this clonotype. The chain uses TRBV20-1 and TRBJ1-2; 10 bases align to TRBD1. V lost 2 bases and J lost 7; bases outside the gene matches: 7. CDR1 is DFQATT and CDR2 is SNEGSKA in the germline V gene (reference sequence). The CDR3 spans 14 residues. Here the CDR3 reads CSARPGQGVVGYTF. The CDR3, as DNA: TGCAGTGCTAGACCAGGACAGGGGGTCGTTGGCTACACCTTC.

A remark on this clonotype: A much larger clone sits a single nucleotide away, making a read error possible. The chain employs TRBV4-2 and TRBJ2-5; D is unclear. Between the trimmed V and J ends, which lost 8 bases and 11 bases, there was a span of 9 bases. Germline V CDR1 and CDR2: LGHNA, YNFKEQ. This CDR3 comprises 9 residues. In DNA, the CDR3 is TGTGCCAGCGTCAATGAGCAGTACTTC. This encodes CASVNEQYF.

Comments on this clonotype: Just one base apart from a much larger clone, this may be a read error. The genes are TRBV24-1 and TRBJ2-1; no reliable D call. Trimming shortened V by 9 bases and J by 9 bases, and 11 bases separated the two germline ends. This CDR3 contains 11 residues. From germline, CDR1 is KGHDR and CDR2 SFDVKD. The CDR3, as DNA: TGTGCCACCGAGAGGAACGGTGAGCAGTTCTTC. Translating gives CATERNGEQFF.

About this clonotype: This clone may be a read error of a much larger clone one base away. This sequence joins TRBV24-1 and TRBJ2-7, with 7 bases that match TRBD1. CDR1 is KGHDR, CDR2 SFDVKD, per germline. The CDR3 contains 13 residues. The ends lost 4 bases at V and 7 bases at J; junction bases unmatched: 6. CDR3 bases: TGTGCCACCAGTGACGGGGACAGCAATGAGCAGTACTTC. Its protein is CATSDGDSNEQYF.

This clonotype was seen many times. The chain couples TRBV6-1 to TRBJ1-2, with D maybe TRBD1 (6 bases). V lost 3 bases and J 4 bases, leaving 15 bases between the germline ends. The CDR3 covers 15 residues. Germline V gene data show CDR1 as MNHNS and CDR2 as SASEGT. For the CDR3, the DNA is TGTGCCAGCAGTGAGGTCCAGGGGATCCCCTATGGCTACACCTTC. Amino acids: CASSEVQGIPYGYTF.

CDR3 loop: CASGLTAGSGNQPQHF. The CDR3 DNA reads as TGTGCCAGCGGCCTAACAGCAGGGTCCGGCAATCAGCCCCAGCATTTT. The chain uses TRBV14 and TRBJ1-5; perhaps TRBD1 as D (5 bases). CDR3 length: 16 residues. V lost 8 bases and J lost 2, with 19 bases in between. Germline V gene sequence: CDR1 SGHDN, CDR2 FVKESK.

Ten or more counts support this clonotype. The rearrangement uses TRBV10-1 and TRBJ2-4; no reliable D call. The germline V gene has CDR1 WNHNN and CDR2 SYGVQD (reference sequence). V shed 2 bases and J shed 8 bases, with 10 bases lying between them. The CDR3 contains 13 residues. The CDR3 sequence: CASSEGGVHIQYF. The CDR3 DNA reads as TGCGCCAGCAGTGAGGGCGGCGTGCACATTCAGTACTTC.

V usage is TRBV5-1 and J usage is TRBJ2-7; D is ambiguous. Germline CDR1 reads SGHRS; CDR2 reads YFSETQ. This CDR3 region has 14 residues. V dropped 0 bases and J dropped 6 bases, with 13 bases sitting between them. Here the CDR3 reads CASSLVPGPCEQYF. In DNA form, the CDR3 reads TGCGCCAGCAGCTTGGTCCCGGGTCCCTGCGAGCAGTACTTC.

This chain uses TRBV7-2 with TRBJ2-1; D is possibly TRBD1 (6 bases). Germline lookup yields CDR1 SGHTA and CDR2 FQGNSA. Trimming pared 6 bases from V and 4 bases from J, leaving 10 bases between. This CDR3 spans 13 amino acids. CDR3 nucleotide sequence: TGTGCCAGCAGACGGGACAATTACAATGAGCAGTTCTTC. Amino acids: CASRRDNYNEQFF.